The sequence of this TCR beta chain was determined in a study of metastatic and nonmetastatic thyroid tumors. Study in general: The authors compared repertoires across blood and tumor or nodule tissue from malignant and benign thyroid patients. Study-level results: A significant increase in TCR beta diversity was reportedly seen in malignant thyroid tumors relative to benign nodules, in blood and tumor.

Per the study methods: Clinicopathological groups differed in CDR3, with these differences serving to build a distant-metastasis classifier for papillary thyroid cancer. MiXCR reprocessed the PCR reads for TCRdb. The V and J calls, along with clone size, are taken from TCRdb and not from the paper's own processing. Here the sample spans under 30,000 clones, under 4.5% being singletons. This clone is medium-sized (0.01 to 0.1%). The antigen remains undetermined. Each patient went into thyroid surgery without having received any treatment. The V gene end was trimmed by 11 bases and the J gene end by 3 bases; junction bases not matched to a gene: 8. Germline loops: CDR1 MNHNS, CDR2 SASEGT. This CDR3 is 13 amino acids long.

The TCR comes from a female donor with papillary thyroid cancer or a benign thyroid nodule (not recorded which). Some clones in this sample may be carry-over from other donors' samples. V and J are TRBV6-1 and TRBJ2-7, with TRBD2 matching over 9 bases. Sequenced sample: blood. CDR3 nucleotides: TGTGCCGGGCGGGCTAGCGGGGTCTACGAGCAGTACTTC. The encoded protein is CAGRASGVYEQYF.